This TCR beta chain was recovered during a study of control samples from healthy donors and cancer patients. Only in-frame clones appear in the TCRdb table, and some are missing; sequencing was by immunoSEQ multiplex PCR. This table has around 140,000 clones, 75% to 95% appearing once. Trimming left V 5 bases short and J 4 bases short, with 6 bases between. There are 12 residues in the CDR3. Germline CDR1 reads SGHTA; CDR2 reads FQGNSA. The chain uses TRBV7-2 and TRBJ1-5; unclear D gene. The sample taken for sequencing was blood. The sequence was obtained from a man aged 35-49 years in good health. CDR3 loop: CASSPWNQPQHF. As DNA, the CDR3 is TGTGCCAGCAGCCCGTGGAATCAGCCCCAGCATTTT.